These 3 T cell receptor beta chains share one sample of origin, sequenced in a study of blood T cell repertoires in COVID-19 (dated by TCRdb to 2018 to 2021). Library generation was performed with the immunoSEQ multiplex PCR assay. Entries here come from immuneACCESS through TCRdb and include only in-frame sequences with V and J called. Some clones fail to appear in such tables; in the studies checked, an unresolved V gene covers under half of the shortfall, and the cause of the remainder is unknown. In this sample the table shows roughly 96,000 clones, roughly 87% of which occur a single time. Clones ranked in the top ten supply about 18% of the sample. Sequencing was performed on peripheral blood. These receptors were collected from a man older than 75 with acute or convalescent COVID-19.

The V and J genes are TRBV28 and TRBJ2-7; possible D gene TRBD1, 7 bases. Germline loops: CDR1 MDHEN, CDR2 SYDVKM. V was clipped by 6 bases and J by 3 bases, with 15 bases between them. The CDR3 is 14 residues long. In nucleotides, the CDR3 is TGTGCCAGCAGCTCGGGGGACAGCCTCTACGAGCAGTACTTC. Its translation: CASSSGDSLYEQYF.

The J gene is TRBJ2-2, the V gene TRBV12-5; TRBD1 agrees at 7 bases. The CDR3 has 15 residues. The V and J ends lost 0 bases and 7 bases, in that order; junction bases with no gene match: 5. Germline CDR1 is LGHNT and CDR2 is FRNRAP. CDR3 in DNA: TGTGCTAGTGGTTTGGTACAGGGGCGGCACGGGGAGCTGTTTTTT. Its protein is CASGLVQGRHGELFF.

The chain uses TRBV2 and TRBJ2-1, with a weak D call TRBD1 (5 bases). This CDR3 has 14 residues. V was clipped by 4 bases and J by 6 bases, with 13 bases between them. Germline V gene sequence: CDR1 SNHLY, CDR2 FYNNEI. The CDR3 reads CASSVQGRGNEQFF. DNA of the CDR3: TGTGCCAGCAGTGTTCAGGGTAGAGGCAATGAGCAGTTCTTC.